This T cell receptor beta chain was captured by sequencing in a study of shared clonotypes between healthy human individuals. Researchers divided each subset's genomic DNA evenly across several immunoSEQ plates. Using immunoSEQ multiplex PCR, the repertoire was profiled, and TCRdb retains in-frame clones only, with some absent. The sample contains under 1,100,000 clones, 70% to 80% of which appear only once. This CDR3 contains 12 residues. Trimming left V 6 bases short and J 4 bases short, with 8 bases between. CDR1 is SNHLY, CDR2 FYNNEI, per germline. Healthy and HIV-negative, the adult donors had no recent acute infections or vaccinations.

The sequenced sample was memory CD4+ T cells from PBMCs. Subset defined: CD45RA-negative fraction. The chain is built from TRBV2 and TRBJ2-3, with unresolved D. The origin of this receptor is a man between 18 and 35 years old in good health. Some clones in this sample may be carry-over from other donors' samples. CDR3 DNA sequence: TGTGCCAGCAGCCGCATCCCAGATACGCAGTATTTT. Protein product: CASSRIPDTQYF.